Shown below are 7 T cell receptor beta chains from a single sample sequenced in a study of CXCR3-negative and CXCR3-positive naive CD8 T cells. UMI-labeled 5' RACE yielded the TRB cDNA libraries. TCRdb processed the 5' RACE reads again and assigns one entry to each CDR3 protein, with no DNA. The table for this sample gives 5,500 to 6,000 distinct CDR3 sequences. Sequenced sample: naive CXCR3- CD8+ T cells from blood. The subset was: CD45RO-CCR7+CD27+CD95- naive CD8+ T cells lacking CXCR3 (TNR3-). Receptor source: a human donor in good health. Some clones in this sample may be carry-over from other donors' samples.

By frequency, this clonotype registers medium-sized. The genes are TRBV2 and TRBJ1-2. Germline V gene data show CDR1 as SNHLY and CDR2 as FYNNEI. The CDR3 loop spans 13 amino acids. This chain's CDR3 is CASSDKAWDGYTF.

The genes are TRBV4-1 and TRBJ2-1. The germline CDR1 and CDR2 sequences are MGHRA and YSYEKL. The CDR3 is 13 residues long. Here the CDR3 reads CASSPTVGNEQFF.

This chain links TRBV29-1 with TRBJ2-7; the TRBD1 assignment by TCRdb is unverifiable without DNA. Germline V gives CDR1 SQVTM, CDR2 ANQGSEA. This CDR3 contains 11 residues. Here the CDR3 reads CSVGQGDEQYF.

Frequency places this clonotype as medium-sized. The chain links TRBV29-1 to TRBJ1-2. CDR1 is SQVTM, CDR2 ANQGSEA, per germline. The CDR3 sequence is 15 residues long. CDR3 residues: CSVEARHGANYGYTF.

V is TRBV25-1 and J is TRBJ1-3. Germline CDR1 MGHDK, CDR2 SYGVNS. This CDR3 has 15 residues. The CDR3 is CASSESTDSGNTIYF.

V and J are TRBV10-2 and TRBJ2-7. CDR3 size: 15 residues. In germline, CDR1 is WSHSY, CDR2 SAAADI. CDR3 sequence reads: CASSESTGYTYEQYF.

Frequency places this clonotype as medium-sized. J is TRBJ2-5 and V is TRBV7-9; TCRdb's D call, TRBD1, is unchecked because there is no DNA. The CDR3 is 15 amino acids. Germline-derived CDR1 and CDR2 are SEHNR and FQNEAQ (reference sequence). The chain's CDR3 is CASKPGAGGKETQYF.